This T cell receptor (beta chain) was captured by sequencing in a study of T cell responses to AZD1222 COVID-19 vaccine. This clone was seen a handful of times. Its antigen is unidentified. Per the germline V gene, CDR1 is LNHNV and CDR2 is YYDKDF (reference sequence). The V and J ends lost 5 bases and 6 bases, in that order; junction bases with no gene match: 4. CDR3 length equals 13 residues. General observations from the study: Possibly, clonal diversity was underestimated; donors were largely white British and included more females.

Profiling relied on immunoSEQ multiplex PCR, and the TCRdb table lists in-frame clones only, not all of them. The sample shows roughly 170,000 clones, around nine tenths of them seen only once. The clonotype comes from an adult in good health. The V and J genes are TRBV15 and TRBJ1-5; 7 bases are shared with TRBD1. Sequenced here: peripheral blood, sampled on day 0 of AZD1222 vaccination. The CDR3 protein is CATSVGGRQPQHF. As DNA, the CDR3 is TGTGCCACCAGCGTAGGGGGCCGTCAGCCCCAGCATTTT.